This entry lists 25 T cell receptor beta chains sequenced from one sample in a study of patients and donors after allogeneic stem cell transplantation. TCRdb used MiXCR to reprocess the RT-PCR reads, holding one entry per CDR3 protein. The table lists about a million distinct CDR3 sequences, roughly 18% of them singletons. The specimen sequenced was blood, either unsorted or a sorted T cell fraction (not recorded which). These receptors were taken from a human donor who was either an allogeneic HSCT recipient or a stem cell or donor lymphocyte infusion donor (not recorded which). It is not recorded whose cells these are; they may come from a transplant donor.

The genes are TRBV5-1 and TRBJ2-5; TRBD2 agrees at 8 bases. The CDR3 consists of 15 residues. Germline V gene data show CDR1 as SGHRS and CDR2 as YFSETQ. V was clipped by 4 bases and J by 5 bases; unmatched bases: 10. CDR3 bases: TGCGCCAGCAGCCCGTACCCGGGAGGGGGGGAGACCCAGTACTTC. Residues: CASSPYPGGGETQYF.

The chain links TRBV25-1 to TRBJ2-7; D is tentatively TRBD1 or TRBD2 (5 bases each). CDR3 length: 11 residues. Trimming pared 9 bases from V and 8 bases from J, leaving 14 bases between. Germline lookup yields CDR1 MGHDK and CDR2 SYGVNS. CDR3 amino acids: CASSRDVQQYF. CDR3 bases: TGTGCCAGTTCACGGGACGTTCAGCAGTACTTC.

This clonotype appeared a few times. V gene TRBV6-1 combines with J gene TRBJ1-1, with D tentatively TRBD1 (6 bases). V lost 7 bases, J lost 0 bases, and 12 bases lay in between. The CDR3 is 14 amino acids. Germline CDR1 and CDR2: MNHNS and SASEGT. CDR3 in DNA: TGTGCCAGCACCCCACAGGGCTTGAACACTGAAGCTTTCTTT. Amino acids: CASTPQGLNTEAFF.

The rearrangement links TRBV9 to TRBJ2-1; the D gene is possibly TRBD1 (6 bases). The CDR3 is 13 amino acids. Germline-derived CDR1 and CDR2 are SGDLS and YYNGEE. V lost 3 bases to trimming and J lost 5 bases, with 9 bases between them. The CDR3 bases are TGTGCCAGCAGCGGCGCAGGGGACAATGAGCAGTTCTTC. Its protein product is CASSGAGDNEQFF.

This clonotype was found many times. CDR3 DNA: TGTGCCAGCAGCTTCACCACTGAAGCTTTCTTT. Protein product: CASSFTTEAFF. This chain connects TRBV12-3 or TRBV12-4 to TRBJ1-1, with D unresolved. The CDR3 length is 11 residues. V lost 6 bases and J lost 4, with 6 bases in between.

This clonotype was recorded a few times. The chain joins TRBV7-2 to TRBJ2-1, with 13 bases identical to TRBD2. CDR1 is SGHTA and CDR2 is FQGNSA in the germline V gene. The CDR3 is 19 residues long. Trimming took 0 bases from V and 9 from J; bases not matched to a gene: 14. CDR3 protein: CASSLAFPRTSGSMGEQFF. The CDR3 DNA follows: TGTGCCAGCAGCTTAGCCTTCCCCCGGACTAGCGGGAGTATGGGTGAGCAGTTCTTC.

This clonotype has only a few counts. The V gene is TRBV9, the J gene TRBJ1-3, with D unclear. The CDR3 contains 15 residues. Germline CDR1 is SGDLS and CDR2 is YYNGEE. V was pared by 2 bases and J by 0 bases, with 9 bases between. The CDR3 region is CASSVGSLSGNTIYF. The CDR3 region has the DNA TGTGCCAGCAGCGTGGGCAGCCTCTCTGGAAACACCATATATTTT.

This chain uses TRBV7-9 with TRBJ2-5; D is possibly TRBD2 (5 bases). The germline V gene encodes CDR1 SEHNR and CDR2 FQNEAQ (reference sequence). The CDR3 is 13 amino acids. Trimming took off 7 bases at V and 5 bases at J, with 14 bases between the two ends. CDR3: CASTTGPGETQYF. DNA for the CDR3: TGTGCCAGCACCACCGGCCCGGGGGAGACCCAGTACTTC.

The DNA of the CDR3 is TGTGCCAGCAGCCACGCGGACGGGCCCAATCAGCCCCAGCATTTT. This encodes CASSHADGPNQPQHF. The chain combines TRBV7-2 with TRBJ1-5; D unclear. The germline V gene encodes CDR1 SGHTA and CDR2 FQGNSA. The CDR3 is made up of 15 amino acids. V lost 5 bases and J lost 3, with 14 bases in between.

This chain uses TRBV10-3 with TRBJ1-3; D unresolved. Trimming took off 11 bases at V and 0 bases at J, with 14 bases between the two ends. Looked up from germline, CDR1 is ENHRY and CDR2 is SYGVKD. The CDR3 spans 14 residues. The CDR3 sequence is CAVSTENSGNTIYF. CDR3 nucleotides: TGTGCCGTTTCGACCGAAAACTCTGGAAACACCATATATTTT.

This chain links TRBV4-2 with TRBJ2-7, with D perhaps matching TRBD1 (5 bases). Germline V gene lookup returns CDR1 LGHNA and CDR2 YNFKEQ. Trimming left V 0 bases short and J 9 bases short, with 12 bases between. The CDR3 totals 13 residues. The CDR3 DNA sequence: TGTGCCAGCAGCCAAGAAAGACAGTCCCCGCAGTACTTC. Translated: CASSQERQSPQYF.

The chain employs TRBV12-3 or TRBV12-4 and TRBJ1-4; D unresolved. The CDR3 loop spans 14 amino acids. The ends were cut back, 1 base at V and 8 bases at J, with 11 bases in the middle. The chain's CDR3 is CASSLGGGLEKLFF. The DNA of the CDR3 is TGTGCCAGCAGTTTAGGGGGTGGTTTAGAAAAACTGTTTTTT.

The table lists this clonotype with many counts. The gene calls are TRBV6-4 and TRBJ2-1, with 16 bases matching TRBD2. The CDR3 spans 15 residues. Looked up from germline, CDR1 is MRHNA and CDR2 is SNTAGT. V trimming: 3 bases; J trimming: 15 bases; junction bases outside the gene matches: 8. In nucleotides, the CDR3 is TGTGCCAGCAGTGAAGGGACTAGCGGGAGGGCCGTTCGGTTCTTC. Protein product: CASSEGTSGRAVRFF.

This chain links TRBV3-1 with TRBJ2-3, with D unclear. Looked up from germline, CDR1 is LGHDT and CDR2 is YNNKEL (reference sequence). CDR3 length: 16 residues. Trimming shortened V by 1 base and J by 0 bases, and 11 bases separated the two germline ends. The CDR3 region has the DNA TGTGCCAGCAGCCAAGGGAATCGGGTTAGCACAGATACGCAGTATTTT. Its translation is CASSQGNRVSTDTQYF.

In its sample, this clonotype was seen many times. The V call is TRBV12-3 or TRBV12-4, the J call TRBJ2-7, with D perhaps TRBD1 (5 bases). The CDR3 extends over 13 amino acids. Trimming left V 3 bases short and J 0 bases short, with 6 bases between. DNA of the CDR3: TGTGCCAGCAGTTTTGACAGCTCCTACGAGCAGTACTTC. Protein product: CASSFDSSYEQYF.

This chain joins TRBV29-1 and TRBJ1-5; maybe TRBD1 (5 bases). Looked up from germline, CDR1 is SQVTM and CDR2 is ANQGSEA. CDR3 length: 13 residues. Deletions cut 2 bases from V and 7 bases from J, with 12 bases between. In nucleotides, the CDR3 is TGCAGCGTTGAAATGGGGGGGGGGCAGCCCCAGCATTTT. This sequence encodes CSVEMGGGQPQHF.

This clonotype has just a few counts. The V gene is TRBV6-1, the J gene TRBJ1-6; weak D call: TRBD1 (5 bases). V lost 9 bases and J 5 bases, leaving 17 bases between the germline ends. Germline loops: CDR1 MNHNS, CDR2 SASEGT. The CDR3 loop spans 15 amino acids. The CDR3 reads CASTRQISNNSPLHF. For the CDR3, the DNA is TGTGCCAGTACTCGACAGATATCTAATAATTCACCCCTCCACTTT.

In its sample, this clonotype was seen a few times. V and J are TRBV5-1 and TRBJ2-1; D is possibly TRBD1 (6 bases). The CDR3 has 15 amino acids. V lost 3 bases and J 4 bases, leaving 14 bases between the germline ends. Germline-derived CDR1 and CDR2 are SGHRS and YFSETQ. Here the CDR3 reads CASSSTGTPYNEQFF. The CDR3 coding sequence is TGCGCCAGCAGCTCGACCGGGACACCTTACAATGAGCAGTTCTTC.

The genes are TRBV19 and TRBJ1-6; no definite D call. Per germline, CDR1 LNHDA and CDR2 SQIVND (reference sequence). V lost 8 bases to trimming and J lost 2 bases, with 7 bases between them. The CDR3 has 13 amino acids. The CDR3 nucleotides are TGTGCCAGTCTCGGGCCCTATAATTCACCCCTCCACTTT. It yields the protein CASLGPYNSPLHF.

The chain has TRBV20-1 and TRBJ1-1, with 10 bases lining up with TRBD1. Germline loops: CDR1 DFQATT, CDR2 SNEGSKA (reference sequence). The CDR3 sequence is 16 residues long. The J segment lost 0 bases and the V segment lost 2 bases, leaving 6 bases of the junction unmatched. For the CDR3, the DNA is TGCAGTGCTAGAAAGACAGGGGGCTTCATGAACACTGAAGCTTTCTTT. It encodes CSARKTGGFMNTEAFF.

The V and J genes are TRBV4-1 and TRBJ1-4; D is unresolved. Germline values: CDR1 MGHRA, CDR2 YSYEKL. V lost 0 bases, J lost 3 bases, and 8 bases lay in between. CDR3 size: 15 residues. DNA of the CDR3: TGCGCCAGCAGCCAAGAGGGCGGATCTAATGAAAAACTGTTTTTT. Its protein is CASSQEGGSNEKLFF.

The J gene is TRBJ2-1, the V gene TRBV20-1; D is undetermined. This CDR3 is built from 12 residues. V was pared by 5 bases and J by 6 bases, with 11 bases between. Germline assignment: CDR1 DFQATT and CDR2 SNEGSKA (reference sequence). The CDR3 sequence is CSAYNLFNEQFF. The CDR3 DNA follows: TGCAGTGCTTATAACTTGTTCAATGAGCAGTTCTTC.

The rearrangement joins TRBV7-2 to TRBJ2-1; 9 nucleotides line up with TRBD1. The CDR3 loop spans 15 amino acids. V gave up 7 bases and J gave up 3 bases; unmatched junction bases: 7. The V gene's germline CDR1 is SGHTA and CDR2 FQGNSA. The CDR3, as DNA: TGTGCCAGCATCACCGGGACAGGGAACTACAATGAGCAGTTCTTC. The encoded protein is CASITGTGNYNEQFF.

The table lists this clonotype with a few counts. V usage is TRBV12-3 or TRBV12-4 and J usage is TRBJ2-1, with TRBD2 identical over 10 bases. CDR3 length equals 21 residues. With 7 bases clipped from V and 0 bases from J, the junction kept 21 bases outside the gene matches. The CDR3 DNA reads TGTGCCAGCACCGGGCGGATAGCGGGGGGTCCCAACACGAGCTCCTACAATGAGCAGTTCTTC. Residues: CASTGRIAGGPNTSSYNEQFF.

The J gene is TRBJ1-5, the V gene TRBV5-5, with D possibly matching TRBD1 (5 bases). Germline V lookup: CDR1 SGHKS, CDR2 YYEKEE (reference sequence). The CDR3 sequence is 16 residues long. V was pared by 0 bases and J by 6 bases, with 16 bases between. CDR3 loop: CASSLVAGNSPQPQHF. Written as DNA, the CDR3 is TGTGCCAGCAGCTTGGTCGCAGGGAATTCTCCTCAGCCCCAGCATTTT.